This passage covers 15 T cell receptor beta chains from one sample sequenced in a study of CXCR3-negative and CXCR3-positive naive CD8 T cells. These TCRs' antigens remain unknown. TRB cDNA was prepared as libraries by UMI-labeled 5' RACE. One entry per CDR3 protein, without DNA, is what TCRdb gives after re-calling the 5' RACE reads. The sample holds about 98,000 distinct CDR3 sequences. Study-wide results and caveats: TRB CDR3s were more hydrophobic in CXCR3-positive than in CXCR3-negative naive cells.

The sample was naive CXCR3+ CD8+ T cells from blood. The subset is: CD45RO-CCR7+CD27+CD95- naive CD8+ T cells expressing CXCR3 (TNR3+). The origin of the receptors is a human donor in good health. Some clones in this sample may be carry-over from other donors' samples.

The gene calls are TRBV7-6 and TRBJ2-2. Germline V gene sequence: CDR1 SGHVS, CDR2 FNYEAQ. The CDR3 has 14 amino acids. The CDR3 sequence is CASSLLVQTGELFF.

The V and J genes are TRBV12-3 or TRBV12-4 and TRBJ2-1; TCRdb calls TRBD2, which cannot be checked without DNA. This CDR3 comprises 17 residues. CDR3 sequence: CASSPRLAGGSYNEQFF.

This chain's CDR3 is CASSFLLAPTSSGGSDEQFF. V is TRBV7-9 and J is TRBJ2-1; TCRdb selects TRBD2, and the lack of DNA leaves this call unchecked. Germline CDR1 SEHNR, CDR2 FQNEAQ (reference sequence). The length of the CDR3 is 20 residues.

The V gene is TRBV7-2, the J gene TRBJ2-7; TCRdb outputs TRBD1, but without DNA this stays unchecked. The V gene's germline CDR1 is SGHTA and CDR2 FQGNSA. This CDR3 is built from 15 residues. This CDR3 is CASSFAGTGYYEQYF.

The chain is built from TRBV4-3 and TRBJ2-3; TCRdb calls TRBD1, which cannot be checked without DNA. The CDR3 has 18 amino acids. The germline gives CDR1 LGHNA, CDR2 YSLEER. CDR3 protein: CASSQDSGDRGPFDTQYF.

This chain uses TRBV2 with TRBJ2-2; the D call of TRBD2 rests on TCRdb alone, since no DNA is present to check it. Germline V gives CDR1 SNHLY, CDR2 FYNNEI. The CDR3 length is 17 residues. This chain's CDR3 is CASSAWLAGVETGELFF.

V is TRBV23-1 and J is TRBJ2-4. TRBV23-1 carries the ORF label, with uncertain function. CDR3 size: 17 residues. CDR3 in amino acids: CASSLYIPAVAKNIQYF.

V gene TRBV7-3 combines with J gene TRBJ2-1. Germline V gene lookup returns CDR1 SGHTA and CDR2 FQGTGA. This CDR3 spans 15 amino acids. The CDR3 loop is CASSVSGSSYNEQFF.

The chain combines TRBV2 with TRBJ2-2. Germline V gene data show CDR1 as SNHLY and CDR2 as FYNNEI. This CDR3 is built from 14 residues. The chain's CDR3 is CASSEKVDTGELFF.

The J gene is TRBJ2-2, the V gene TRBV10-3; without DNA, the TCRdb call of TRBD2 cannot be checked. The CDR3 totals 17 residues. The germline V gene has CDR1 ENHRY and CDR2 SYGVKD. CDR3 sequence reads: CAISDPTSGGNTGELLF.

V and J are TRBV28 and TRBJ2-7; TCRdb indicates TRBD2, and absent DNA this call remains unverified. The CDR3 runs 16 residues. CDR1 and CDR2 (germline): MDHEN, SYDVKM. CDR3: CASSFDEGDPPYEQYF.

The CDR3 loop reads CAWSLRGPPYEQYF. The rearrangement joins TRBV30 to TRBJ2-7; TCRdb's assignment of TRBD1 cannot be checked, as there is no DNA. This CDR3 contains 14 residues. In germline, CDR1 is GTSNPN, CDR2 SVGIG (reference sequence).

The chain recombines TRBV5-1 with TRBJ2-1. This CDR3 has 16 amino acids. CDR1 and CDR2 (germline): SGHRS, YFSETQ. The CDR3 protein is CASSSGVGMNYNEQFF.

This rearrangement joins TRBV3-2 to TRBJ2-2; TCRdb picks TRBD1, but there is no DNA to check that call. TRBV3-2 is tagged as a pseudogene. The CDR3 has 15 amino acids. CDR3 residues: CASSHWDKNTGELFF.

The rearrangement uses TRBV5-5 and TRBJ2-7. The germline V gene has CDR1 SGHKS and CDR2 YYEKEE (reference sequence). The CDR3 sequence is 16 residues long. This CDR3 is CASSWGVGGNTYEQYF.